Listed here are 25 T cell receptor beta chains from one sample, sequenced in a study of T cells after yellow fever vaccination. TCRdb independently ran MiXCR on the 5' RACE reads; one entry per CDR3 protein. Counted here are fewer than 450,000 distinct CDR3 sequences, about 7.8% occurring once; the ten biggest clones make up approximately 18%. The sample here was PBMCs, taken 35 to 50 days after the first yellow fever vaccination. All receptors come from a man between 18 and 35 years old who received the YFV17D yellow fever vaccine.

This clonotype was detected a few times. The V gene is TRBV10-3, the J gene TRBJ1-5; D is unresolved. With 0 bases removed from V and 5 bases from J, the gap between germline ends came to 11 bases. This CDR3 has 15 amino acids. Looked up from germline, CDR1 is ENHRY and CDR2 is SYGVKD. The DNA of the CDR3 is TGTGCCATCAGTGAGTCGGGAGGAGAGTATCAGCCCCAGCATTTT. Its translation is CAISESGGEYQPQHF.

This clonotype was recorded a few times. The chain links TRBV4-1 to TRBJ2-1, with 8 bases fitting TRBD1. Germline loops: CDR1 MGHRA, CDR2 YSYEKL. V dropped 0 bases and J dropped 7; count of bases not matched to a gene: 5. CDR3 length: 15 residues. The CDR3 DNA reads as TGCGCCAGCAGCCAAGATCCGGACAGGGCGAATGAGCAGTTCTTC. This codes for CASSQDPDRANEQFF.

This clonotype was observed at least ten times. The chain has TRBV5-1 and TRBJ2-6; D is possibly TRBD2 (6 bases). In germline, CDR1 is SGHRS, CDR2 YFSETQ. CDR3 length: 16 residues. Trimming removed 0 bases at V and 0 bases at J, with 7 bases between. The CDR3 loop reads CASSLVGSSGANVLTF. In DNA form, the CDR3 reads TGCGCCAGCAGCTTGGTCGGGAGCTCTGGGGCCAACGTCCTGACTTTC.

The CDR3 DNA reads as TGTGCCACCAGCAGAGATCTGGTCGGAGGGGGAGGGACCGGGGAGCTGTTTTTT. This gives the protein CATSRDLVGGGGTGELFF. The rearrangement links TRBV15 to TRBJ2-2; D is possibly TRBD2 (7 bases). Trimming pared 0 bases from V and 5 bases from J, leaving 19 bases between. CDR3 length: 18 residues. Germline CDR1 and CDR2: LNHNV and YYDKDF (reference sequence).

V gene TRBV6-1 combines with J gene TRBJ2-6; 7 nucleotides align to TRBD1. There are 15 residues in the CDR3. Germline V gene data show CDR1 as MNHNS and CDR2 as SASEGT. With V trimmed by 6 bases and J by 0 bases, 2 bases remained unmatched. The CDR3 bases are TGTGCCAGCAGACAGGGGACCTCTGGGGCCAACGTCCTGACTTTC. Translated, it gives CASRQGTSGANVLTF.

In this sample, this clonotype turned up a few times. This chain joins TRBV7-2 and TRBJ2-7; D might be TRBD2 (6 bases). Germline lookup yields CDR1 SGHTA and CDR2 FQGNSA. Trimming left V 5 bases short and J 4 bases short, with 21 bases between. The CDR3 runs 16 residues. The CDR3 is CASSGGFAGTLYEQYF. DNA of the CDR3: TGTGCCAGCAGCGGGGGGTTTGCAGGAACTTTGTACGAGCAGTACTTC.

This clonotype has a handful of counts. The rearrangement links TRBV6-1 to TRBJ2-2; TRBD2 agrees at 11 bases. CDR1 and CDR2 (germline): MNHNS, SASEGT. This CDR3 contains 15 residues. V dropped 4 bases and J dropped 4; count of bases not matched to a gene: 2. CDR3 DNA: TGTGCCAGCAGTGGACTAGCGGGGTCCACCGGGGAGCTGTTTTTT. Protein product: CASSGLAGSTGELFF.

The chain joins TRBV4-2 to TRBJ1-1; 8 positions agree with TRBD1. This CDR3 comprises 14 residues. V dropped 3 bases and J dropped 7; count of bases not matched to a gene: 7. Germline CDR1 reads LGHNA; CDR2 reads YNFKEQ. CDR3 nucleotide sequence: TGTGCCAGCAGCCAGGAGGACAGGGTCCTTGAAGCTTTCTTT. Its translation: CASSQEDRVLEAFF.

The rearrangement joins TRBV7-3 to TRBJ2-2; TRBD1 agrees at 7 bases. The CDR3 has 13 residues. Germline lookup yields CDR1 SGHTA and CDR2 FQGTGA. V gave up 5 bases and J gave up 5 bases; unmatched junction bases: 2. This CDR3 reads CASSTTGTGELFF. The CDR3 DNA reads TGTGCCAGCAGCACGACAGGGACCGGGGAGCTGTTTTTT.

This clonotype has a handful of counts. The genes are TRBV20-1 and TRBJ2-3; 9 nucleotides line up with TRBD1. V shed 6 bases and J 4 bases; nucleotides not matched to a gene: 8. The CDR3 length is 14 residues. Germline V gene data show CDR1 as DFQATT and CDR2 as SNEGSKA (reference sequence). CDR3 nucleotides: TGCAGTGCGCGGGACAGGGCGGGCGCAGATACGCAGTATTTT. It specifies CSARDRAGADTQYF.

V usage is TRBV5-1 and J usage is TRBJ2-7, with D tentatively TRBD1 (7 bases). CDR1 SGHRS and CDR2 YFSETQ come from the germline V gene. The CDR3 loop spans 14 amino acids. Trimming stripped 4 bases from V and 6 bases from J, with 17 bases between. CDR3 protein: CASSVTGTGSEQYV. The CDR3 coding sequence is TGCGCCAGCAGCGTGACAGGGACTGGAAGCGAGCAGTACGTC.

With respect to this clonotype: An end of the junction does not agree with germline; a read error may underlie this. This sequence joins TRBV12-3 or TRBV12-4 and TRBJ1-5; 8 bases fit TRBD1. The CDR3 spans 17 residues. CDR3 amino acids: CASSFPNGQGSDQPQHF. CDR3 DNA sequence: TGTGCCAGCAGCTTCCCAAATGGACAGGGTAGCGATCAGCCCCAGCATTTT.

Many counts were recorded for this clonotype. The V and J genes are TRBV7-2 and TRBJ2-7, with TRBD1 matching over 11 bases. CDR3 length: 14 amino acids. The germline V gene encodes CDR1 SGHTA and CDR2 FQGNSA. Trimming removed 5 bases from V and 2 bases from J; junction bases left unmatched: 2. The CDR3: CASSPGQGAYEQYF. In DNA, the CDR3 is TGTGCCAGCAGCCCGGGACAGGGGGCCTACGAGCAGTACTTC.

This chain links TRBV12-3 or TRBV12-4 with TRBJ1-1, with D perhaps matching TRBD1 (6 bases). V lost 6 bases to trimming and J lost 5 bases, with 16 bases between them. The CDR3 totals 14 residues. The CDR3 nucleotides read TGTGCCAGCAGGGATACAGGGACCATTACTGAAGCTTTCTTT. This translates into CASRDTGTITEAFF.

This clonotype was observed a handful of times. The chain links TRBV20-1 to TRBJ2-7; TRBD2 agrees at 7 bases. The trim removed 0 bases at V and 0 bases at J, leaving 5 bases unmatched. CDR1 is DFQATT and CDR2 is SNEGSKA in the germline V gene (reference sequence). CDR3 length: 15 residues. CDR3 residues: CSARDLGGSSYEQYV. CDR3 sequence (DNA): TGCAGTGCTAGAGATCTGGGGGGGAGCTCCTACGAGCAGTACGTC.

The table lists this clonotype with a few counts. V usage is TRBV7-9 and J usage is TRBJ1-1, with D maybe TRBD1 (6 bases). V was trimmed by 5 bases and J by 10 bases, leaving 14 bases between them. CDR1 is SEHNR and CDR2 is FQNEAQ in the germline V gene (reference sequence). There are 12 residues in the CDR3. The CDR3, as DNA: TGTGCCAGCAGCGGCAGGGGCTCGGCAGCTTTCTTT. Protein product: CASSGRGSAAFF.

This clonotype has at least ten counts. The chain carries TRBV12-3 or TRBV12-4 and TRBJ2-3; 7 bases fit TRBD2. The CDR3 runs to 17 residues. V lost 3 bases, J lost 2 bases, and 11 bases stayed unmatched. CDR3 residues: CASSFTRGGGSTDTQYF. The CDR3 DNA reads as TGTGCCAGCAGTTTCACTAGAGGCGGGGGTTCCACAGATACGCAGTATTTT.

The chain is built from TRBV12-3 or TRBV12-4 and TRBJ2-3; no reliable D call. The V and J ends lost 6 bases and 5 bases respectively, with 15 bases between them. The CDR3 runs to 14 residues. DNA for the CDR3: TGTGCCAGCAGCCGCCTTCCTATAGGAGATACGCAGTATTTT. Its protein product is CASSRLPIGDTQYF.

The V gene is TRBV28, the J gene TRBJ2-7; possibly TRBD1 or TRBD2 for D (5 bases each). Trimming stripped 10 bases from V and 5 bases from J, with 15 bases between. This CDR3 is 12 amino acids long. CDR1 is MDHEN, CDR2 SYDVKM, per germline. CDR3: CAIGDRLNEQYV. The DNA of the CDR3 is TGTGCCATTGGGGACCGACTGAACGAGCAGTACGTC.

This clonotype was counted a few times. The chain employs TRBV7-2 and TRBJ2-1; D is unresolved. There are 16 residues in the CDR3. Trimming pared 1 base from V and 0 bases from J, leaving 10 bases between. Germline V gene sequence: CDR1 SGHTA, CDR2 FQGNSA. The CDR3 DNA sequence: TGTGCCAGCAGCTTAGGCTCTGAGGTCTCCTACAATGAGCAGTTCTTC. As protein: CASSLGSEVSYNEQFF.

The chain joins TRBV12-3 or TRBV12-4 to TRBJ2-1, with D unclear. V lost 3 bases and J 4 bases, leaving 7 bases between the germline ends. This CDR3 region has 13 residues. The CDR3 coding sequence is TGTGCCAGCAGTTTGCCAGCATACAATGAGCAGTTCTTC. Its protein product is CASSLPAYNEQFF.

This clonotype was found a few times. The CDR3 coding sequence is TGTGCCAGCTCACCTTCCCCTTGGGACAGGGCCCTCCCTTGGGAGCAGTACGTC. Translation: CASSPSPWDRALPWEQYV. The chain couples TRBV18 to TRBJ2-7, with 9 bases matching TRBD1. CDR3 length: 18 residues. The J segment lost 7 bases and the V segment lost 3 bases, leaving 19 bases of the junction unmatched. CDR1 is KGHSH, CDR2 LQKENI, per germline.

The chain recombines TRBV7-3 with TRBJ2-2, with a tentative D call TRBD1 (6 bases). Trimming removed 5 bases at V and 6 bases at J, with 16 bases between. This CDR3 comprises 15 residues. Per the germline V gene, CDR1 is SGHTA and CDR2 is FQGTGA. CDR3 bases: TGTGCCAGCAGCCTAAACAGGGTCACGTCCGGGGAGCTGTTTTTT. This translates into CASSLNRVTSGELFF.

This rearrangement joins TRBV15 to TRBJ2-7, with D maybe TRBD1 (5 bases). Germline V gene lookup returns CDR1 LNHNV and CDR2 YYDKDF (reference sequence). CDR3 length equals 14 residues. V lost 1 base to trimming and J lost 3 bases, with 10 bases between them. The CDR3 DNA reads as TGTGCCACCAGCAGAGGTGGACAAATCTACGAGCAGTACTTC. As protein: CATSRGGQIYEQYF.

The CDR3 reads CSAHEGTPNQPQHF. The CDR3 coding sequence is TGCAGTGCTCACGAGGGGACGCCGAATCAGCCCCAGCATTTT. V gene TRBV20-1 combines with J gene TRBJ1-5, with D tentatively TRBD1 (5 bases). V shed 5 bases and J shed 4 bases, with 15 bases lying between them. This CDR3 is 14 amino acids long. Germline CDR1 and CDR2: DFQATT and SNEGSKA (reference sequence).